This T cell receptor beta chain originates from a study of shared clonotypes between healthy human individuals. Study-wide background: Samples came from a couple of female and a few male donors aged 18 to 49.

Researchers ran the assay at a deep level. Across several immunoSEQ plates, the genomic DNA of each subset was split evenly. The repertoire was sequenced with immunoSEQ multiplex PCR; TCRdb's copy has only in-frame clones and lacks some. The sample includes some 500,000 clones, 90% to 97% of them seen just once. From germline, CDR1 is SGHNT and CDR2 YYREEE (reference sequence). The CDR3 contains 13 residues. Into CD45RA+ naive and CD45RA-negative memory subsets, the CD4+ cells were split. The material sequenced was naive CD4+ T cells sorted from blood. The subset: CD45RA+ positively selected. The source of this sequence is a woman between 25 and 40 years old in good health. The rearrangement links TRBV5-4 to TRBJ2-5; D is unresolved. The J call is doubtful: the DNA matches TRBJ2-7 better. The CDR3 here is CASRLSNNYEQYF. CDR3 sequence (DNA): TGTGCCAGCAGGCTGAGTAACAACTACGAGCAGTACTTC.